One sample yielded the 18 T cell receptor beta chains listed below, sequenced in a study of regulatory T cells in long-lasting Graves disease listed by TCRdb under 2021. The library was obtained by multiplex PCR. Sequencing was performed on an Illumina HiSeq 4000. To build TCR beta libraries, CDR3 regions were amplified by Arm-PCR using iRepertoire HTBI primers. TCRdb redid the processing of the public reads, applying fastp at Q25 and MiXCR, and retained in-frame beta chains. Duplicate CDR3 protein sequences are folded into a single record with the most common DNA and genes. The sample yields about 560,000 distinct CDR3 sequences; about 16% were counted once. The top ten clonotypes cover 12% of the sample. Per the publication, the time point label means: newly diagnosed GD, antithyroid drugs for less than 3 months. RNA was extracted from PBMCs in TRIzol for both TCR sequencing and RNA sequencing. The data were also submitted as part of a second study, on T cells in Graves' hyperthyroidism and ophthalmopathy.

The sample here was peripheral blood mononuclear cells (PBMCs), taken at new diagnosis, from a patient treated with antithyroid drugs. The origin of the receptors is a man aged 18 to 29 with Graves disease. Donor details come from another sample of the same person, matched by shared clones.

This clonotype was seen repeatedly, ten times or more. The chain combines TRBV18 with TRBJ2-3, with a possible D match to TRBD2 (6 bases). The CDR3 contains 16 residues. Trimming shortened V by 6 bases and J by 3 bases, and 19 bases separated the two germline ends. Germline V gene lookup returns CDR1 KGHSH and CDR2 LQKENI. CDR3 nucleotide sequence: TGTGCCAGCTCCCTTAACGCGGGATTGCAGACAGATACGCAGTATTTT. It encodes CASSLNAGLQTDTQYF.

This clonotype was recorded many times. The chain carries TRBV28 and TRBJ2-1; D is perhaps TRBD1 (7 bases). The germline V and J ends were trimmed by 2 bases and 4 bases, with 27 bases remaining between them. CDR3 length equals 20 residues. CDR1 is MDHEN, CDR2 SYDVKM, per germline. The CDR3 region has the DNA TGTGCCAGCAGTTTACTCCCCGGCAAGTCAGCGGCGGGACAGTACAATGAGCAGTTCTTC. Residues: CASSLLPGKSAAGQYNEQFF. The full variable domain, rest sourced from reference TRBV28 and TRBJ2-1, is DVKVTQSSRYLVKRTGEKVFLECVQDMDHENMFWYRQDPGLGLRLIYFSYDVKMKEKGDIPEGYSVSREKKERFSLILESASTNQTSMYLCASSLLPGKSAAGQYNEQFFGPGTRLTVL.

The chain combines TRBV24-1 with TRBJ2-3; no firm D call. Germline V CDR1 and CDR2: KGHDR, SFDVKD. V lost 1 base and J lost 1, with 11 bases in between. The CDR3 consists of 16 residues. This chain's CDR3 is CATSDFTRSGTDTQYF. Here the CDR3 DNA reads TGTGCCACCAGTGATTTTACCCGCTCCGGCACAGATACGCAGTATTTT.

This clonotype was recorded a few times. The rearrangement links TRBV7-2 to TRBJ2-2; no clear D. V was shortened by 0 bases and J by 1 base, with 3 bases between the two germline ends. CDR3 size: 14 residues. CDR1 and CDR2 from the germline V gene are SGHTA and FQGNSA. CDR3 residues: CASSLAWNTGELFF. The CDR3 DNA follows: TGTGCCAGCAGCTTAGCGTGGAACACCGGGGAGCTGTTTTTT.

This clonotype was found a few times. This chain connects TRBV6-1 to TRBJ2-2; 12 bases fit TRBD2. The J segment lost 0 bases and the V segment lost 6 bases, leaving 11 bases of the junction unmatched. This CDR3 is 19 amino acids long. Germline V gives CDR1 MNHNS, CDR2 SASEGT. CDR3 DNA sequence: TGTGCCAGCAGATCGACATCCCTAGCGGGAGGGCCGAACACCGGGGAGCTGTTTTTT. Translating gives CASRSTSLAGGPNTGELFF.

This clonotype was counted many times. The CDR3 nucleotides are TGTGCCAGCAGTCCTCACACAGATACGCAGTATTTT. Residues: CASSPHTDTQYF. V is TRBV3-1 and J is TRBJ2-3; D not resolved. CDR1 is LGHDT, CDR2 YNNKEL, per germline (reference sequence). The germline V and J ends were trimmed by 6 bases and 2 bases, with 6 bases remaining between them. The CDR3 length is 12 residues.

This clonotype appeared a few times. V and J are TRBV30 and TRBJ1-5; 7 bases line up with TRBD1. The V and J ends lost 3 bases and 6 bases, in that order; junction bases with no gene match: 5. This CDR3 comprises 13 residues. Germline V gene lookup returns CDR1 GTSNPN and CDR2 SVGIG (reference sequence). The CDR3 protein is CAWSDYRGQPQHF. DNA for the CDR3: TGTGCCTGGAGCGATTACAGGGGTCAGCCCCAGCATTTT. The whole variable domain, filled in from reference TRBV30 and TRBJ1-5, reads SQTIHQWPATLVQPVGSPLSLECTVEGTSNPNLYWYRQAAGRGLQLLFYSVGIGQISSEVPQNLSASRPQDRQFILSSKKLLLSDSGFYLCAWSDYRGQPQHFGDGTRLSIL.

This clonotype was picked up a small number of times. This CDR3 is CASSLASGQIYEQYF. Written as DNA, the CDR3 is TGTGCCAGCAGTTTAGCGTCGGGACAGATTTACGAGCAGTACTTC. V and J are TRBV27 and TRBJ2-7; 7 bases are shared with TRBD1. J lost 4 bases, V lost 2 bases, and 8 bases had no gene match. Germline loops: CDR1 MNHEY, CDR2 SMNVEV (reference sequence). This CDR3 has 15 amino acids.

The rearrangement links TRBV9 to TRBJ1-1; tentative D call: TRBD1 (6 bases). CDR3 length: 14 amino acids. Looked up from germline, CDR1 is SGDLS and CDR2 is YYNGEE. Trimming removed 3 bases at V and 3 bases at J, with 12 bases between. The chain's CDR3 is CASSGNRVDTEAFF. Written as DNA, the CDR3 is TGTGCCAGCAGCGGCAACAGGGTGGACACTGAAGCTTTCTTT.

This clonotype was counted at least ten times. The CDR3 sequence is CARTLTGTMGYTF. The CDR3 bases are TGTGCCAGGACTCTTACCGGGACAATGGGCTACACCTTC. The genes are TRBV6-2 or TRBV6-3 and TRBJ1-2; D is perhaps TRBD1 (6 bases). The germline V and J ends were trimmed by 9 bases and 8 bases, with 19 bases remaining between them. Germline-derived CDR1 and CDR2 are MNHEY and SVGEGT. This CDR3 has 13 residues.

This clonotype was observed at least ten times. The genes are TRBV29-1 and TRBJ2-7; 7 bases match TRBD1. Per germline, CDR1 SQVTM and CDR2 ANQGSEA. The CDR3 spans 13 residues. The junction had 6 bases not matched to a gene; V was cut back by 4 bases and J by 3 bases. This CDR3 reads CSVGRGTLYEQYF. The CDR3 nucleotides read TGCAGCGTTGGCAGGGGGACCCTCTACGAGCAGTACTTC.

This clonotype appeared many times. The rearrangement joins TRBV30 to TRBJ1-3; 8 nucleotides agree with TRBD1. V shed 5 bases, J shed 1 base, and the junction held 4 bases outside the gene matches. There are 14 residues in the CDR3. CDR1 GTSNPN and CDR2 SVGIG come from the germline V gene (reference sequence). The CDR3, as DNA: TGTGCCTGGGCGACAGGGGTTTCTGGAAACACCATATATTTT. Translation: CAWATGVSGNTIYF.

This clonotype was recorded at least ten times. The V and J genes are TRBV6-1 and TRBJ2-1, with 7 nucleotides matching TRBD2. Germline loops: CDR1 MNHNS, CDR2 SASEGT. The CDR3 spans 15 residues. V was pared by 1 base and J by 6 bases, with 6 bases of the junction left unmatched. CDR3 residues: CASSEGGLEGNEQFF. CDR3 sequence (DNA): TGTGCCAGCAGTGAAGGAGGACTAGAAGGCAATGAGCAGTTCTTC.

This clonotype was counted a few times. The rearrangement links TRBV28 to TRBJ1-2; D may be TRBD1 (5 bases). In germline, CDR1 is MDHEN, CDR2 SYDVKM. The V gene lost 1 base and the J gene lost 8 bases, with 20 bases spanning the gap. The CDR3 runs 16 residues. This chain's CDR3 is CASSLSPGGQGRGYTF. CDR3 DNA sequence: TGTGCCAGCAGTTTATCCCCCGGCGGCCAGGGTAGGGGCTACACCTTC.

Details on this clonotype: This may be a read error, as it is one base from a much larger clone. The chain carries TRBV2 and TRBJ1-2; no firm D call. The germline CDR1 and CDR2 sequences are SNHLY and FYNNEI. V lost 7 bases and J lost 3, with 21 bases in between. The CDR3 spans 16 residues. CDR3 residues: CASKFVGKDPHYGYTF. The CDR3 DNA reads TGTGCCAGCAAATTTGTCGGGAAGGACCCTCACTATGGCTACACCTTC.

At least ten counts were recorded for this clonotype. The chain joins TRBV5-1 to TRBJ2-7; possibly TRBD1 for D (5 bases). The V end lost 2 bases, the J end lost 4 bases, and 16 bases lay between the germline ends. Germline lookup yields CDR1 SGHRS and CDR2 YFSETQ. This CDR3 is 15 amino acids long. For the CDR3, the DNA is TGCGCCAGCAGCTTTATCATTGGACACCGATACGAGCAGTACTTC. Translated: CASSFIIGHRYEQYF.

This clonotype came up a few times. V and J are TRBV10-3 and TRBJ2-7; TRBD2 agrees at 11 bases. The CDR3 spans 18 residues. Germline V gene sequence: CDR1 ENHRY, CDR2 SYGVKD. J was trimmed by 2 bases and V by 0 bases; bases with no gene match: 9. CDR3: CAISESSRGLAEPYEQYF. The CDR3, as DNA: TGTGCCATCAGTGAGTCGAGCCGGGGACTAGCGGAGCCCTACGAGCAGTACTTC.

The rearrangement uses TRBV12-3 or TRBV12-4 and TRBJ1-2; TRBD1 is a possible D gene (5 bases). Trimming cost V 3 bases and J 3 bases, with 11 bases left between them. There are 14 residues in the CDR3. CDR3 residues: CASSFRAEYYGYTF. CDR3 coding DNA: TGTGCCAGCAGTTTCAGGGCCGAGTACTATGGCTACACCTTC.